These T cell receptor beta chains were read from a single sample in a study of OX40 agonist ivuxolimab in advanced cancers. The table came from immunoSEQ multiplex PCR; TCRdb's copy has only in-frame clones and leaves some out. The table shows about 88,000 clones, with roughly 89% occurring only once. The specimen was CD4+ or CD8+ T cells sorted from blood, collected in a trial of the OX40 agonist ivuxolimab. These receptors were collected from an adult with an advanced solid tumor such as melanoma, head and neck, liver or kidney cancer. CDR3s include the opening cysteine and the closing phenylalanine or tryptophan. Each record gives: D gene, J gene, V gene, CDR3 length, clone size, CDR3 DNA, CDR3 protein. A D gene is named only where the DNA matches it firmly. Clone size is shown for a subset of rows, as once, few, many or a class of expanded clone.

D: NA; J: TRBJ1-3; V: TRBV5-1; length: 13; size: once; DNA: TGCGCCAGCAGCGGGCCCGATGGAAACACCATATATTTT; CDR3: CASSGPDGNTIYF
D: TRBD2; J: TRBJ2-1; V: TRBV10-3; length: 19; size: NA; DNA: TGTGCCATCAGTGGGGACTTGGCGGGAGATAGAAGCTCCTACAATGAGCAGTTCTTC; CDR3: CAISGDLAGDRSSYNEQFF
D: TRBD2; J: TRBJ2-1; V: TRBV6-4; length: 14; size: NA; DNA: TGTGCCAGCCCTACTAGCGGGGCCTACAATGAGCAGTTCTTC; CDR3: CASPTSGAYNEQFF
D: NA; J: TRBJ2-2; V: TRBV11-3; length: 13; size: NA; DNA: TGTGCCAGCAGCTTAGCGGGACCCGGGGAGCTGTTTTTT; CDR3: CASSLAGPGELFF
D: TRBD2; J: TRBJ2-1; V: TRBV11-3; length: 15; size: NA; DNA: TGTGCCAGCAGCTCCAGCGGGGGGCCCTACAATGAGCAGTTCTTC; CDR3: CASSSSGGPYNEQFF
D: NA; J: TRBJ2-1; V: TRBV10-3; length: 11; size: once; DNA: TGTGCCATCAGTGTACTGGATGAGCAGTTCTTC; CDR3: CAISVLDEQFF
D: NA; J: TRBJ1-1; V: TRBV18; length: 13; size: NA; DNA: TGTGCCAGCTCACCAACCGAGAACACTGAAGCTTTCTTT; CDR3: CASSPTENTEAFF
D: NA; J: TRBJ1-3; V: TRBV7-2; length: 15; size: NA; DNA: TGTGCCAGCAGCCTCCAGTCCGGGCCTGGAAACACCATATATTTT; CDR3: CASSLQSGPGNTIYF
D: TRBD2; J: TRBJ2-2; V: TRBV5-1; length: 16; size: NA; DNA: TGCGCCAGCAGCTACCTAGCGGGGGGGCTCACCGGGGAGCTGTTTTTT; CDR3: CASSYLAGGLTGELFF
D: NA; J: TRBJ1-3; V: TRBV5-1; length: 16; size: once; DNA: TGCGCCAGCAGCTTGGATGGTTGGGGGGCTGGAAACACCATATATTTT; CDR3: CASSLDGWGAGNTIYF
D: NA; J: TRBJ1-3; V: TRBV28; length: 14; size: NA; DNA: TGTGCCAGCATCCCTTCTTTGGGGGGAAACACCATATATTTT; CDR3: CASIPSLGGNTIYF
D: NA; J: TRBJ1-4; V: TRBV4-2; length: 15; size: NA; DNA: TGTGCCAGCAGCCCCAAGGGGGAAGGCAATGAAAAACTGTTTTTT; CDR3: CASSPKGEGNEKLFF
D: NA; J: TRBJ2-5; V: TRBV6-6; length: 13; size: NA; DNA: TGTGCCAGCAGTGGTAGCGAGCAAGAGACCCAGTACTTC; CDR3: CASSGSEQETQYF
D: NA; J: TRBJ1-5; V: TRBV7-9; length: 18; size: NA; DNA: TGTGCCAGCAGCTTAGTCGAGGGCGGATTAGCGGGCAATCAGCCCCAGCATTTT; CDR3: CASSLVEGGLAGNQPQHF
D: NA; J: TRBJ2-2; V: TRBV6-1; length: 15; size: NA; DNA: TGTGCCAGCAGTGTTCGGGACAACTTATCCGGGGAGCTGTTTTTT; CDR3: CASSVRDNLSGELFF
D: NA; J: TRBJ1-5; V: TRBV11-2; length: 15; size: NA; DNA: TGTGCCAGCAGCTTAGGGGCCGCGAGCAATCAGCCCCAGCATTTT; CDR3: CASSLGAASNQPQHF
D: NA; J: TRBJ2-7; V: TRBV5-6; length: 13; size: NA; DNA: TGTGCCAGCAGCTCCCCGGGGTTCTACGAGCAGTACTTC; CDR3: CASSSPGFYEQYF
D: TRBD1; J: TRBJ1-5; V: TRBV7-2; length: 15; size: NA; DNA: TGTGCCAGCAGCCCCGGGACAGATTTCAATCAGCCCCAGCATTTT; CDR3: CASSPGTDFNQPQHF
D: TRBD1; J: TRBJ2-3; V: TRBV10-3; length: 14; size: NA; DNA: TGTGCCATCAGTCCCGGGACAGGGCGGGATACGCAGTATTTT; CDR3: CAISPGTGRDTQYF
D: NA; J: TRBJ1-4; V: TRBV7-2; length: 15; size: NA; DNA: TGTGCCAGCAGCTTATCCCCTGCAACTAATGAAAAACTGTTTTTT; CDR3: CASSLSPATNEKLFF
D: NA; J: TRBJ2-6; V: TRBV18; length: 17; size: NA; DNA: TGTGCCAGCTTAGGACGGATGACCCCCTCTGGGGCCAACGTCCTGACTTTC; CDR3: CASLGRMTPSGANVLTF
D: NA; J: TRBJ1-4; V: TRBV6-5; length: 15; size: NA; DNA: TGTGCCAGCAGTTACTCCCGAATATCTAATGAAAAACTGTTTTTT; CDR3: CASSYSRISNEKLFF
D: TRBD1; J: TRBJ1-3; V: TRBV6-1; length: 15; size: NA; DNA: TGTGCCAGCAGTGTAGGGACAGTTAGCGGAAACACCATATATTTT; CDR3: CASSVGTVSGNTIYF
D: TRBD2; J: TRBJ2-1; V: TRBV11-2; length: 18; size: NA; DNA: TGTGCCAGCAGCCGACAAGGCGGGACTAGCGGGAGTTACAATGAGCAGTTCTTC; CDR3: CASSRQGGTSGSYNEQFF
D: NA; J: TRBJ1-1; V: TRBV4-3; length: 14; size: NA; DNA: TGCGCCAGCAGCCAGGAGACAGTGAACACTGAAGCTTTCTTT; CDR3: CASSQETVNTEAFF
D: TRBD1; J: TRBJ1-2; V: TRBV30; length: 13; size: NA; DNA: TGTGCCTGGAATCCCGACAGGGGCGGTGGCTACACCTTC; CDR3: CAWNPDRGGGYTF
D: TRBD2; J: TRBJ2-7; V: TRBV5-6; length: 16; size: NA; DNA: TGTGCCAGCAGCCTCCGGACTAGCGGGAGGGAGAACGAGCAGTACTTC; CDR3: CASSLRTSGRENEQYF
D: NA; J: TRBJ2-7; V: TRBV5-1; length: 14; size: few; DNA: TGCGCCAGCAGCTTGGTTGTGTCCCCCTACGAGCAGTACTTC; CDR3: CASSLVVSPYEQYF
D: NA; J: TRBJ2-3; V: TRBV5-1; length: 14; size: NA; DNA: TGCGCCAGCAGCTTTTCGAGGGGTTCAGATACGCAGTATTTT; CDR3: CASSFSRGSDTQYF
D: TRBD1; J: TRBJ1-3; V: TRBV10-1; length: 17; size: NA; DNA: TGCGCCACCTGTTTTTTAGGACAGGGGGCGTCTGGAAACACCATATATTTT; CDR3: CATCFLGQGASGNTIYF
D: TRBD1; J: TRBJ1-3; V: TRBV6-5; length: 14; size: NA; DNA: TGTGCCAGCAGCCAGGGGGTCTCGGGAAACACCATATATTTT; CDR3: CASSQGVSGNTIYF
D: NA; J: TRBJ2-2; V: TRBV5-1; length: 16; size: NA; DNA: TGCGCCAGCAGCCCAAGGGAAACAGGGAACACCGGGGAGCTGTTTTTT; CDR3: CASSPRETGNTGELFF
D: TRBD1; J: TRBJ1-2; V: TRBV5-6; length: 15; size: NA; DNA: TGTGCCAGCAGCTTGGGAGACAGGGCCCCAATTGGCTACACCTTC; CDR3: CASSLGDRAPIGYTF
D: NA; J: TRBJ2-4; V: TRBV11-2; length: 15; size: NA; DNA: TGTGCCAGCAGCTTCACAGCACTTGGCAAAAACATTCAGTACTTC; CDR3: CASSFTALGKNIQYF
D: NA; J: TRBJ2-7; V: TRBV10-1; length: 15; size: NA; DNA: TGCGCCAGCAGTGACCCGGGACTTCCTAACGACGAGCAGTACTTC; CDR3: CASSDPGLPNDEQYF
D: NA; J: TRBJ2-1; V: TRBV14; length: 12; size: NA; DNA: TGTGCCAGCAGCCCACGACCGCCCCAGCAGTTCTTC; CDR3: CASSPRPPQQFF
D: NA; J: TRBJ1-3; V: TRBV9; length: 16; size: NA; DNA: TGTGCCAGCAGCGTAGGGGGGCAGGTTTCTGGAAACACCATATATTTT; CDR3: CASSVGGQVSGNTIYF
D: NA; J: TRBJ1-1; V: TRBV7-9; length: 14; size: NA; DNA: TGTGCCAGCAGCTTAGGGGGAGCAGGACCTGAAGCTTTCTTT; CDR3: CASSLGGAGPEAFF
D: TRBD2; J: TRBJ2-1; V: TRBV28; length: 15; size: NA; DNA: TGTGCCAGCAGTTCCCCCGCGGCGGGGGTATCAGGGCAGTTCTTC; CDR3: CASSSPAAGVSGQFF
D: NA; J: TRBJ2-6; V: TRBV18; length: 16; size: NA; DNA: TGTGCCAGCTCACCACGGATGTTCTCTGGGGCCAACGTCCTGACTTTC; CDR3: CASSPRMFSGANVLTF
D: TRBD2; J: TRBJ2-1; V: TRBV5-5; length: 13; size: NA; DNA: TGTGCCAGCAGTCCCCGGGGGGACAATGAGCAGTTCTTC; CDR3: CASSPRGDNEQFF
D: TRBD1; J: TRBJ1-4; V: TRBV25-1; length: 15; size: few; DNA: TGTGCCAGCAGTGCTCCCGGGACAGGGAATGAAAAACTGTTTTTT; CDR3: CASSAPGTGNEKLFF